This TCR beta chain was identified during a study of human T cells and chemical hapten exposure. Time point reported: pre-sensitization, week 0. Treatment indicated: therapeutic diphenylcyclopropenone sensitization with weekly scalp DPC. V was clipped by 6 bases and J by 3 bases; unmatched bases: 11. Germline V gene sequence: CDR1 SGHVS, CDR2 FNYEAQ. The CDR3 sequence is 17 residues long. TCRdb re-called the RACE reads with MiXCR, one entry per CDR3 protein. The sample records around 120,000 distinct CDR3 sequences, roughly 13% being singletons. The source material was whole blood, sampled in connection with sensitization to the hapten diphenylcyclopropenone (DPC). The genes are TRBV7-6 and TRBJ2-5, with 12 positions matching TRBD1. The origin of this receptor is a woman younger than 35 with alopecia areata. Some clones in this sample may be carry-over from other donors' samples. DNA of the CDR3: TGTGCCAGCAGTTCGGGGGACAGGGGGCTTTTTGAAGAGACCCAGTACTTC. It is translated as CASSSGDRGLFEETQYF.